One sample yielded the 28 T cell receptor beta chains listed below, sequenced in a study of blood T cell repertoires in COVID-19. Data came from immunoSEQ multiplex PCR; TCRdb stores just in-frame clones and leaves some out. The sample has some 150,000 clones; around 80% are singletons. Sample: PBMCs or T cells enriched from blood (not recorded which). These receptors all stem from a woman aged 50 to 65 who had recovered from COVID-19.

The chain joins TRBV14 to TRBJ2-7; 8 bases match TRBD1. CDR3 length: 15 amino acids. The germline V gene has CDR1 SGHDN and CDR2 FVKESK. Germline trimming cut 4 bases from V and 2 bases from J; bases unmatched to any gene: 7. The CDR3 is CASSPGQGKTYEQYV. CDR3 sequence (DNA): TGTGCCAGCAGCCCCGGACAGGGTAAGACCTACGAGCAGTACGTC.

The genes are TRBV9 and TRBJ1-1, with 7 bases matching TRBD1. V shed 2 bases and J 2 bases; nucleotides not matched to a gene: 6. Germline assignment: CDR1 SGDLS and CDR2 YYNGEE. The CDR3 contains 15 residues. The CDR3 reads CASSVLRDRNTEAFF. The DNA of the CDR3 is TGTGCCAGCAGCGTGCTCCGGGACAGAAACACTGAAGCTTTCTTT.

This rearrangement joins TRBV5-1 to TRBJ2-5; D might be TRBD2 (5 bases). CDR1 is SGHRS and CDR2 is YFSETQ in the germline V gene. V was shortened by 2 bases and J by 5 bases, with 13 bases between the two germline ends. The CDR3 length is 14 residues. The CDR3 sequence: CASSFEGGLETQYF. The CDR3 DNA reads TGCGCCAGCAGCTTTGAGGGCGGGTTGGAGACCCAGTACTTC.

CDR3 protein: CASSPRSGTGYGYTF. The CDR3 coding sequence is TGTGCCAGCAGCCCGAGATCCGGGACTGGCTATGGCTACACCTTC. This chain joins TRBV14 and TRBJ1-2; D possibly corresponds to TRBD1 (5 bases). V lost 4 bases and J lost 4, with 16 bases in between. Germline V gene data show CDR1 as SGHDN and CDR2 as FVKESK. The length of the CDR3 is 15 residues.

V and J are TRBV5-4 and TRBJ1-4; TRBD1 matches at 10 bases. Germline V gene lookup returns CDR1 SGHNT and CDR2 YYREEE (reference sequence). CDR3 length: 17 residues. After removal of 6 bases from V and 1 base from J, the junction contained 9 bases not matched to a gene. The CDR3 here is CASTIGTGDLTNEKLFF. The CDR3 DNA follows: TGTGCCAGCACGATCGGGACAGGGGACCTAACTAATGAAAAACTGTTTTTT.

The chain uses TRBV2 and TRBJ2-3; D gene ambiguous. V lost 5 bases to trimming and J lost 6 bases, with 15 bases between them. Germline loops: CDR1 SNHLY, CDR2 FYNNEI. The CDR3 is 14 residues long. CDR3 sequence reads: CASSFRRSLDTQYF. CDR3 in DNA: TGTGCCAGCAGTTTCCGCCGCAGTCTCGATACGCAGTATTTT.

The gene calls are TRBV24-1 and TRBJ1-1; D remains ambiguous. Trimming stripped 7 bases from V and 4 bases from J, with 12 bases between. The CDR3 is 13 amino acids. CDR1 and CDR2 (germline): KGHDR, SFDVKD. The CDR3 is CATSDPESTEAFF. CDR3 DNA: TGTGCCACCAGCGATCCCGAGAGCACTGAAGCTTTCTTT.

The CDR3 here is CASSLGGTQYF. As DNA, the CDR3 is TGTGCCAGCAGCCTCGGGGGGACCCAGTACTTC. The V gene is TRBV12-3 or TRBV12-4, the J gene TRBJ2-5, with TRBD2 as a possible D gene (6 bases). CDR3 length: 11 residues. Trimming took 6 bases from V and 7 from J, leaving 9 bases between them.

The chain carries TRBV5-1 and TRBJ1-2; 7 nucleotides align to TRBD1. The CDR3 runs to 13 residues. Germline loops: CDR1 SGHRS, CDR2 YFSETQ. J gave up 7 bases and V 4 bases, and 7 bases lay outside the gene matches. In nucleotides, the CDR3 is TGCGCCAGCAGCCGGGACAGCCCCTCTGGCTACACCTTC. Its translation: CASSRDSPSGYTF.

The chain carries TRBV7-9 and TRBJ2-3; 10 nucleotides agree with TRBD1. CDR1 SEHNR and CDR2 FQNEAQ come from the germline V gene (reference sequence). Trimming removed 5 bases from V and 1 base from J; junction bases left unmatched: 12. This CDR3 comprises 18 residues. The CDR3 is CASSTRVGTGEGTDTQYF. The CDR3 region has the DNA TGTGCCAGCAGCACCCGGGTCGGGACAGGGGAAGGCACAGATACGCAGTATTTT.

In its sample, this clone was seen a few times. The CDR3 DNA is TGTGCCAGCAGTGGAGACGGCCAGGATACGCAGTATTTT. Translated: CASSGDGQDTQYF. V is TRBV9 and J is TRBJ2-3; D call uncertain. V was pared by 5 bases and J by 6 bases, with 13 bases between. This CDR3 region has 13 residues. CDR1 SGDLS and CDR2 YYNGEE come from the germline V gene.

The chain has TRBV2 and TRBJ2-6; D unresolved. Germline CDR1 reads SNHLY; CDR2 reads FYNNEI. The CDR3 is 14 amino acids. V was pared by 6 bases and J by 0 bases, with 6 bases between. CDR3 amino acids: CASRENSGANVLTF. The CDR3 nucleotides are TGTGCCAGCAGAGAGAACTCTGGGGCCAACGTCCTGACTTTC.

The V gene is TRBV10-3, the J gene TRBJ2-7, with 7 bases that match TRBD2. This CDR3 comprises 16 residues. Losses at the gene ends were 2 bases for V and 0 bases for J; bases not matched to a gene: 7. Germline loops: CDR1 ENHRY, CDR2 SYGVKD. The CDR3 region has the DNA TGTGCCATCAGTGAGGGGGAGGGGCTTCTCTCCTACGAGCAGTACTTC. It is translated as CAISEGEGLLSYEQYF.

The rearrangement links TRBV4-2 to TRBJ1-2, with 11 bases fitting TRBD1. The CDR3 totals 15 residues. Germline CDR1 reads LGHNA; CDR2 reads YNFKEQ. V lost 0 bases, J lost 6 bases, and 3 bases stayed unmatched. This CDR3 reads CASSQEGGQGDGYTF. CDR3 sequence (DNA): TGTGCCAGCAGCCAAGAGGGGGGACAGGGGGATGGCTACACCTTC.

This clone was recorded once. V is TRBV10-3 and J is TRBJ2-6; D is ambiguous. Germline loops: CDR1 ENHRY, CDR2 SYGVKD. V was pared by 5 bases and J by 3 bases, with 8 bases between. This CDR3 is 14 amino acids long. CDR3: CAISNSSGANVLTF. The CDR3, as DNA: TGTGCCATCAGTAACAGCAGTGGGGCCAACGTCCTGACTTTC.

The CDR3 DNA sequence: TGTGCCAGCAGCTTAGGCGAACCAGGGGATTCACCCCTCCACTTT. This sequence encodes CASSLGEPGDSPLHF. The rearrangement links TRBV11-3 to TRBJ1-6; possibly TRBD1 for D (6 bases). There are 15 residues in the CDR3. V gave up 1 base and J gave up 8 bases, with 12 bases separating them. Germline CDR1 reads SGHNT; CDR2 reads YENEEA.

This chain uses TRBV7-7 with TRBJ2-5, with 7 bases matching TRBD2. Losses at the gene ends were 6 bases for V and 5 bases for J; bases not matched to a gene: 9. This CDR3 is built from 14 residues. Germline V lookup: CDR1 SSHAT, CDR2 FNYEAQ (reference sequence). The CDR3 region is CASSFGAGRETQYF. The CDR3 DNA is TGTGCCAGCAGTTTCGGAGCGGGGAGGGAGACCCAGTACTTC.

The chain has TRBV5-5 and TRBJ1-2, with D tentatively TRBD1 (6 bases). The ends were cut back, 0 bases at V and 6 bases at J, with 12 bases in the middle. This CDR3 has 14 residues. The germline V gene has CDR1 SGHKS and CDR2 YYEKEE (reference sequence). CDR3 DNA: TGTGCCAGCAGCTTGGAGTCGTGGGACAATGGCTACACCTTC. This gives the protein CASSLESWDNGYTF. The full variable domain, rest sourced from reference TRBV5-5 and TRBJ1-2, is DAGVTQSPTHLIKTRGQQVTLRCSPISGHKSVSWYQQVLGQGPQFIFQYYEKEERGRGNFPDRFSARQFPNYSSELNVNALLLGDSALYLCASSLESWDNGYTFGSGTRLTVV.

The CDR3, as DNA: TGTGCCAGCAGCTTGTATGGTAGTTCCTTCTACGAGCAGTACGTC. It yields the protein CASSLYGSSFYEQYV. This chain links TRBV5-4 with TRBJ2-7; D ambiguous. Trimming took 1 base from V and 3 from J, leaving 14 bases between them. The CDR3 runs 15 residues. The germline V gene encodes CDR1 SGHNT and CDR2 YYREEE (reference sequence).

This chain links TRBV19 with TRBJ1-1; D not certain. CDR3 size: 13 residues. The V gene lost 3 bases and the J gene lost 5 bases, with 10 bases spanning the gap. In germline, CDR1 is LNHDA, CDR2 SQIVND (reference sequence). DNA for the CDR3: TGTGCCAGTAGTATCGGGAGCGGTACTGAAGCTTTCTTT. This encodes CASSIGSGTEAFF.

This clone was seen more than once but under ten times. The J gene is TRBJ1-5, the V gene TRBV19; 7 bases align to TRBD1. The junction had 2 bases not matched to a gene; V was cut back by 1 base and J by 2 bases. There are 15 residues in the CDR3. CDR1 and CDR2 (germline): LNHDA, SQIVND (reference sequence). The CDR3 protein is CASSIVGGGNQPQHF. The CDR3 nucleotides are TGTGCCAGTAGTATAGTAGGGGGCGGCAATCAGCCCCAGCATTTT.

V and J are TRBV27 and TRBJ2-7; D remains ambiguous. The germline V gene encodes CDR1 MNHEY and CDR2 SMNVEV (reference sequence). V shed 8 bases and J shed 2 bases, with 22 bases lying between them. The CDR3 is 16 residues long. The DNA for the CDR3 is TGTGCCAGCGGCCACGACTTCGCCGGTACCCCCTACGAGCAGTACTTC. Amino acid sequence: CASGHDFAGTPYEQYF.

This chain links TRBV7-3 with TRBJ2-2, with 8 bases aligning to TRBD1. The CDR3 runs to 15 residues. Germline V lookup: CDR1 SGHTA, CDR2 FQGTGA. V lost 2 bases, J lost 4 bases, and 3 bases stayed unmatched. CDR3 sequence: CASSLQGAGTGELFF. DNA of the CDR3: TGTGCCAGCAGCTTACAGGGGGCGGGCACCGGGGAGCTGTTTTTT.

The rearrangement links TRBV7-9 to TRBJ1-1; D not resolved. The CDR3 covers 12 residues. The ends were cut back, 4 bases at V and 7 bases at J, with 10 bases in the middle. Looked up from germline, CDR1 is SEHNR and CDR2 is FQNEAQ (reference sequence). The CDR3 is CASSSWRDEAFF. In nucleotides, the CDR3 is TGTGCCAGCAGCTCCTGGCGGGATGAAGCTTTCTTT.

The chain employs TRBV11-2 and TRBJ2-5, with unresolved D. CDR3 length equals 13 residues. CDR1 and CDR2 (germline): SGHAT, FQNNGV. The V gene lost 5 bases and the J gene lost 1 base, with 8 bases spanning the gap. The CDR3 reads CASSPNSQETQYF. The CDR3 coding sequence is TGTGCCAGCAGCCCCAACAGCCAAGAGACCCAGTACTTC.

The V gene is TRBV5-1, the J gene TRBJ1-1, with 7 bases matching TRBD1. The germline gives CDR1 SGHRS, CDR2 YFSETQ. The CDR3 spans 18 residues. J gave up 2 bases and V 0 bases, and 13 bases lay outside the gene matches. The CDR3 sequence: CASSLVPPRQGVNTEAFF. The CDR3 nucleotides read TGCGCCAGCAGCTTGGTACCGCCGCGACAGGGTGTAAACACTGAAGCTTTCTTT.

The V gene is TRBV2, the J gene TRBJ1-5; possibly TRBD1 for D (5 bases). This CDR3 comprises 16 residues. Trimming removed 4 bases at V and 0 bases at J, with 13 bases between. The V gene's germline CDR1 is SNHLY and CDR2 FYNNEI. The CDR3 DNA follows: TGTGCCAGCAGTGTCTGGGGGGACTATAGCAATCAGCCCCAGCATTTT. Translating gives CASSVWGDYSNQPQHF.

The J gene is TRBJ1-4, the V gene TRBV15, with D perhaps TRBD1 (6 bases). Trimming stripped 0 bases from V and 2 bases from J, with 19 bases between. The CDR3 is 19 amino acids. Germline CDR1 and CDR2: LNHNV and YYDKDF (reference sequence). The CDR3 DNA follows: TGTGCCACCAGCAGAGATCGCGTCGGCAGGGGAGGGACTAATGAAAAACTGTTTTTT. Translated, it gives CATSRDRVGRGGTNEKLFF.